This TCR beta chain was captured in a study of cytomegalovirus exposure and HLA in healthy donors. Study-level results: Most observed TCR sequences were rare, whereas some public TCRs were detected in many donors. Immune exposure information comprised only CMV serostatus. Earlier analysis looked at TCR beta V segments, and most were productive about 90% or about 30% of the time.

Comment on this clone: Its specificity is unknown.

CDR1 is SGHRS, CDR2 YFSETQ, per germline. With 2 bases removed from V and 8 bases from J, the gap between germline ends came to 16 bases. The CDR3 runs to 14 residues. Amplification used 60 Vbeta primers and 13 Jbeta primers. The method was immunoSEQ multiplex PCR; TCRdb's version includes in-frame clones alone and lacks a portion of them. Among around 150,000 clones listed, roughly 80% were seen once. The V gene is TRBV5-1, the J gene TRBJ1-2; D is uncertain. The TCR comes from a male donor in good health and CMV-seropositive. Sequenced sample: PBMCs. CDR3 nucleotides: TGCGCCAGCAGCTTTGGTACAGCCCGACCGGGCTACACCTTC. It specifies CASSFGTARPGYTF. Supplemented by reference TRBV5-1 and TRBJ1-2, the full variable domain reads KAGVTQTPRYLIKTRGQQVTLSCSPISGHRSVSWYQQTPGQGLQFLFEYFSETQRNKGNFPGRFSGRQFSNSRSEMNVSTLELGDSALYLCASSFGTARPGYTFGSGTRLTVV.